Listed here are 23 T cell receptor beta chains from one sample, sequenced in a study of cytomegalovirus exposure and HLA in healthy donors. 60 Vbeta and 13 Jbeta primers were used in PCR. Clones were sequenced by immunoSEQ multiplex PCR, and TCRdb holds only the in-frame ones, with some missing. The sample gives over 150,000 clones, 65% to 85% of which show up once; 1.6% is in the top ten. What was sequenced was PBMCs. The receptors here all came from a young woman in good health and CMV-seronegative.

The V gene is TRBV9, the J gene TRBJ1-2; TRBD1 aligns across 9 bases. The germline gives CDR1 SGDLS, CDR2 YYNGEE. The CDR3 extends over 14 amino acids. The V and J ends lost 2 bases and 8 bases, in that order; junction bases with no gene match: 7. CDR3 loop: CASSVTGGGRGYTF. The CDR3, as DNA: TGTGCCAGCAGCGTGACAGGGGGGGGCCGCGGCTACACCTTC.

This rearrangement joins TRBV7-2 to TRBJ2-7; TRBD2 matches at 7 bases. Trimming at V came to 2 bases and at J to 0 bases, leaving 10 bases not matched to a gene. The length of the CDR3 is 17 residues. Germline V gene lookup returns CDR1 SGHTA and CDR2 FQGNSA. CDR3 bases: TGTGCCAGCAGCTTACGCAGCGGGGAGGGGCCCTCCTACGAGCAGTACTTC. It translates to CASSLRSGEGPSYEQYF. Full variable domain (rest looked up from reference TRBV7-2 and TRBJ2-7): GAGVSQSPSNKVTEKGKDVELRCDPISGHTALYWYRQSLGQGLEFLIYFQGNSAPDKSGLPSDRFSAERTGGSVSTLTIQRTQQEDSAVYLCASSLRSGEGPSYEQYFGPGTRLTVT.

J is TRBJ1-1 and V is TRBV5-6, with TRBD1 matching 7 bases. Trimming took 4 bases from V and 0 from J; bases not matched to a gene: 3. The CDR3 length is 14 residues. The germline V gene has CDR1 SGHDT and CDR2 YYEEEE. The CDR3: CASSGDRVNTEAFF. The CDR3 DNA reads TGTGCCAGCAGCGGTGACAGGGTGAACACTGAAGCTTTCTTT.

This clone has only a few counts. This chain uses TRBV6-1 with TRBJ1-6, with D possibly matching TRBD1 (6 bases). This CDR3 spans 15 amino acids. The ends were cut back, 4 bases at V and 8 bases at J, with 15 bases in the middle. Germline V gene sequence: CDR1 MNHNS, CDR2 SASEGT. This CDR3 is CASSVRQVMYSPLHF. The CDR3 bases are TGTGCCAGCAGTGTCCGACAGGTTATGTATTCACCCCTCCACTTT.

V gene TRBV5-1 combines with J gene TRBJ2-4, with D tentatively TRBD2 (5 bases). Germline loops: CDR1 SGHRS, CDR2 YFSETQ. With 4 bases removed from V and 3 bases from J, the gap between germline ends came to 11 bases. This CDR3 contains 14 residues. This CDR3 is CASSPTEGKNIQYF. The DNA for the CDR3 is TGCGCCAGCAGCCCGACCGAGGGCAAAAACATTCAGTACTTC.

The rearrangement joins TRBV5-4 to TRBJ2-2; D may be TRBD2 (5 bases). V shed 2 bases and J shed 8 bases, with 13 bases lying between them. CDR1 SGHNT and CDR2 YYREEE come from the germline V gene (reference sequence). CDR3 length: 14 residues. The CDR3 is CASSLVATEGELFF. CDR3 DNA sequence: TGTGCCAGCAGCTTAGTAGCGACGGAGGGGGAGCTGTTTTTT.

In this sample, this clone turned up a few times. The V and J genes are TRBV5-1 and TRBJ2-5; perhaps TRBD2 as D (6 bases). The CDR3 is made up of 14 amino acids. Germline loops: CDR1 SGHRS, CDR2 YFSETQ. V was cut by 0 bases and J by 4 bases, with 10 bases left in between. The DNA of the CDR3 is TGCGCCAGCAGCTTGGGCTTCGGGGGAGAGACCCAGTACTTC. It encodes CASSLGFGGETQYF.

The table lists this clone with a few counts. The chain joins TRBV7-2 to TRBJ1-5, with 9 bases fitting TRBD1. Germline V gene sequence: CDR1 SGHTA, CDR2 FQGNSA. The CDR3 spans 18 residues. J gave up 2 bases and V 2 bases, and 10 bases lay outside the gene matches. CDR3: CASSLNTQGAKGNQPQHF. CDR3 coding DNA: TGTGCCAGCAGCTTAAACACACAGGGGGCGAAGGGCAATCAGCCCCAGCATTTT.

The rearrangement uses TRBV28 and TRBJ2-3; TRBD2 agrees at 7 bases. The germline V gene encodes CDR1 MDHEN and CDR2 SYDVKM. This CDR3 is 16 amino acids long. Trimming at V came to 5 bases and at J to 4 bases, leaving 12 bases not matched to a gene. The CDR3 is CASSSPGAGLADTQYF. CDR3 bases: TGTGCCAGCAGTAGCCCGGGAGCGGGATTAGCAGATACGCAGTATTTT.

The chain links TRBV2 to TRBJ2-7, with D possibly being TRBD2 (5 bases). Germline-derived CDR1 and CDR2 are SNHLY and FYNNEI. The CDR3 totals 13 residues. V was trimmed by 4 bases and J by 4 bases, leaving 11 bases between them. CDR3 in amino acids: CASSGAGSYEQYF. As DNA, the CDR3 is TGTGCCAGCAGTGGGGCGGGTTCTTACGAGCAGTACTTC.

CDR3 region: CASSLEGTLNTEAFF. The CDR3 coding sequence is TGTGCCAGCAGCTTAGAGGGGACACTGAACACTGAAGCTTTCTTT. The chain couples TRBV7-6 to TRBJ1-1; D is perhaps TRBD1 (6 bases). V dropped 1 base and J dropped 0 bases, with 9 bases sitting between them. Germline CDR1 reads SGHVS; CDR2 reads FNYEAQ. CDR3 length: 15 amino acids.

This clone came up once. V and J are TRBV28 and TRBJ2-7; 12 bases are a match to TRBD1. Trimming cost V 2 bases and J 7 bases; bases outside gene matches: 3. Germline V gene sequence: CDR1 MDHEN, CDR2 SYDVKM. The CDR3 runs 14 residues. Written as DNA, the CDR3 is TGTGCCAGCAGTTTAGGGACAGGGGGCAGAGAGCAGTACTTC. It yields the protein CASSLGTGGREQYF. Filled out from reference TRBV28 and TRBJ2-7, the complete variable domain reads DVKVTQSSRYLVKRTGEKVFLECVQDMDHENMFWYRQDPGLGLRLIYFSYDVKMKEKGDIPEGYSVSREKKERFSLILESASTNQTSMYLCASSLGTGGREQYFGPGTRLTVT.

The V and J genes are TRBV9 and TRBJ2-5; D possibly corresponds to TRBD2 (6 bases). Germline V gene sequence: CDR1 SGDLS, CDR2 YYNGEE. Trimming left V 0 bases short and J 5 bases short, with 11 bases between. There are 14 residues in the CDR3. In DNA, the CDR3 is TGTGCCAGCAGCGTAGGCACTAGCCAGGAGACCCAGTACTTC. Translated, it gives CASSVGTSQETQYF.

The chain links TRBV7-9 to TRBJ2-5; D unresolved. The germline gives CDR1 SEHNR, CDR2 FQNEAQ (reference sequence). The CDR3 is 15 amino acids. Between the trimmed V and J ends, which lost 4 bases and 3 bases, there was a span of 15 bases. The CDR3 spells CASSSSPTRKETQYF. The DNA for the CDR3 is TGTGCCAGCAGCTCCTCCCCTACCAGGAAAGAGACCCAGTACTTC.

The table lists this clone with a count of one. CDR3: CASSGLQGYVEAFF. The CDR3 DNA reads as TGTGCCAGCAGTGGCCTACAGGGGTATGTTGAAGCTTTCTTT. The chain combines TRBV2 with TRBJ1-1, with 7 bases fitting TRBD1. V lost 4 bases, J lost 7 bases, and 9 bases stayed unmatched. Germline loops: CDR1 SNHLY, CDR2 FYNNEI. This CDR3 region has 14 residues.

This chain links TRBV18 with TRBJ1-1; a weak D match, TRBD1 (6 bases). The CDR3 is made up of 15 amino acids. Germline CDR1 reads KGHSH; CDR2 reads LQKENI. Trimming removed 0 bases from V and 1 base from J, with 9 bases in between. CDR3 amino acids: CASSPPIGGNTEAFF. CDR3 nucleotide sequence: TGTGCCAGCTCACCACCTATAGGGGGGAACACTGAAGCTTTCTTT.

The chain carries TRBV4-3 and TRBJ1-3, with 7 bases that match TRBD1. This CDR3 has 13 amino acids. V was clipped by 4 bases and J by 4 bases; unmatched bases: 1. Per germline, CDR1 LGHNA and CDR2 YSLEER. The chain's CDR3 is CASSPQGGNTIYF. CDR3 DNA sequence: TGCGCCAGCAGCCCACAGGGGGGAAACACCATATATTTT.

V gene TRBV7-2 combines with J gene TRBJ2-5, with 10 bases lining up with TRBD2. The V and J ends lost 2 bases and 4 bases, in that order; junction bases with no gene match: 13. The CDR3 sequence is 18 residues long. CDR1 and CDR2 (germline): SGHTA, FQGNSA. As DNA, the CDR3 is TGTGCCAGCAGCTTAAAGGCTAGCGGGAGCCCCATCGCAGAGACCCAGTACTTC. It encodes CASSLKASGSPIAETQYF.

The V and J genes are TRBV6-1 and TRBJ2-7; D unresolved. V was clipped by 7 bases and J by 0 bases, with 13 bases between them. The CDR3 totals 14 residues. Germline V lookup: CDR1 MNHNS, CDR2 SASEGT. This CDR3 reads CASTGTVSSYEQYF. In DNA form, the CDR3 reads TGTGCCAGCACAGGTACGGTAAGCTCCTACGAGCAGTACTTC.

The gene calls are TRBV7-2 and TRBJ2-1; 7 bases are shared with TRBD2. From germline, CDR1 is SGHTA and CDR2 FQGNSA. Losses at the gene ends were 4 bases for V and 9 bases for J; bases not matched to a gene: 3. The CDR3 length is 12 residues. CDR3 sequence reads: CASSSTSIEQFF. CDR3 nucleotide sequence: TGTGCCAGCAGCTCGACTAGCATTGAGCAGTTCTTC.

This clone appeared once. The gene calls are TRBV9 and TRBJ2-1; D unresolved. Germline assignment: CDR1 SGDLS and CDR2 YYNGEE. CDR3 size: 14 residues. V dropped 0 bases and J dropped 0 bases, with 4 bases sitting between them. Written as DNA, the CDR3 is TGTGCCAGCAGCGTAGACTACTCCTACAATGAGCAGTTCTTC. Translating gives CASSVDYSYNEQFF.

The chain has TRBV11-2 and TRBJ2-2, with TRBD1 identical over 9 bases. In germline, CDR1 is SGHAT, CDR2 FQNNGV. This CDR3 has 16 residues. Trimming took 5 bases from V and 6 from J; bases not matched to a gene: 10. DNA for the CDR3: TGTGCCAGCAGCCCCGGGACAGGGAGAATATCCGGGGAGCTGTTTTTT. Its protein product is CASSPGTGRISGELFF.

This rearrangement joins TRBV27 to TRBJ1-6; tentative D call: TRBD1 (5 bases). V gave up 3 bases and J gave up 10 bases, with 13 bases separating them. The CDR3 loop spans 14 amino acids. Germline CDR1 MNHEY, CDR2 SMNVEV (reference sequence). This CDR3 is CASSLGGPRSPLHF. The CDR3 DNA reads as TGTGCCAGCAGTTTGGGGGGACCGCGGTCACCCCTCCACTTT.